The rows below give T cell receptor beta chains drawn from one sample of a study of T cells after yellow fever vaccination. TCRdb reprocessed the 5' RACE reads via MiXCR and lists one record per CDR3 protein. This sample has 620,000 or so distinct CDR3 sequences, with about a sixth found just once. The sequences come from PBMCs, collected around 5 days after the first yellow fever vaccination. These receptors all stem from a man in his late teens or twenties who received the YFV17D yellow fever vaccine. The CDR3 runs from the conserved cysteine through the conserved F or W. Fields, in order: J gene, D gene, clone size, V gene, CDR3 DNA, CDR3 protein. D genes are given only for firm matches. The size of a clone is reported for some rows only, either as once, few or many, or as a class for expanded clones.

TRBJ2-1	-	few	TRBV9	TGTGCCAGCAGCGTAGAATTCCAGGGGCAGCAGTTCTTC	CASSVEFQGQQFF
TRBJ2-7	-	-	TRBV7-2	TGTGCCAGCAGCTGGACCGGCGGACTATTACAGGAGCAGTACTTC	CASSWTGGLLQEQYF
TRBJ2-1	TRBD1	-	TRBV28	TGTGCCAGCAGTTTAGGGGGACAGGGAAATGAGCAGTTCTTC	CASSLGGQGNEQFF
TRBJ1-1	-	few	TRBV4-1	TGCGCCAGCAGCCAAGATCCTGGGGGTCGGGCTATGAACACTGAAGCTTTCTTT	CASSQDPGGRAMNTEAFF
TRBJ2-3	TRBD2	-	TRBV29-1	TGCAGCGTTGAAGGCGGGGGGAAGGGAGATACGCAGTATTTT	CSVEGGGKGDTQYF
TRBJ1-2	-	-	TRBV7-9	TGTGCCAGCAGCTTAAAGACCTTCAACTATGGCTACACCTTC	CASSLKTFNYGYTF
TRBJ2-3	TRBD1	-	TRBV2	TGTGCCAGCAGCTTGGGACAGGAGGGAGATACGCAGTATTTT	CASSLGQEGDTQYF
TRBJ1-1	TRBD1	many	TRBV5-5	TGTGCCAGCAGGCTCATTCCCGGGACAGTGAACACTGAAGCTTTCTTT	CASRLIPGTVNTEAFF
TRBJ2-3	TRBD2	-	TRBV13	TGTGCCAGCCAACTTAGCGGGGCCTTTAGCACAGATACGCAGTATTTT	CASQLSGAFSTDTQYF
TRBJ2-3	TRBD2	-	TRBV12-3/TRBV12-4	TGTGCCAGCAGTTTAGGGACTAGCTTTGATACGCAGTATTTT	CASSLGTSFDTQYF
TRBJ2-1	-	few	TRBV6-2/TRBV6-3	TGTGCCAGCAGTTGGACAGCTGATGAGCAGTTCTTC	CASSWTADEQFF
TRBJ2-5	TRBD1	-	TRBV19	TGTGCCAGTAGCCTACAGGGGGCTCTACAAGAGACCCAGTACTTC	CASSLQGALQETQYF
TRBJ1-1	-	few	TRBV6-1	TGTGCCAGCAGAGCCCCCAGGCGGGGGTACACTGAAGCTTTCTTT	CASRAPRRGYTEAFF
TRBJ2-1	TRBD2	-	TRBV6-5	TGTGCCAGCAGTTTTTTAGCGGGGGGGCGGGATGAGCAGTTCTTC	CASSFLAGGRDEQFF
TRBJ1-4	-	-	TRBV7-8	TGTGCCAGCAGCTCGGTAGGGGAAAAACTGTTTTTT	CASSSVGEKLFF
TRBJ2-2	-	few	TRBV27	TGTGCCAGCAGTGTTACTAGTTTTAGCACCGGGGAGCTGTTTTTT	CASSVTSFSTGELFF
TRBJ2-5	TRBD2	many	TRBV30	TGTGCCGGACGACTAGCAGCAGAGACCCAGTACTTC	CAGRLAAETQYF
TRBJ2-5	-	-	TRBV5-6	TGTGCCAGCAGCTTGGTGGAGGGAAGGGGAGAAGAGACCCAGTACTTC	CASSLVEGRGEETQYF
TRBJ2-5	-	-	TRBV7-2	TGTGCCAGCAGCTTACAGGGGAATCAAGAGACCCAGTACTTC	CASSLQGNQETQYF
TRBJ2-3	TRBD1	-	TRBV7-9	TGTGCCAGCAGCCTAGGACAGGGGGCGTGGGGAGATACGCAGTATTTT	CASSLGQGAWGDTQYF
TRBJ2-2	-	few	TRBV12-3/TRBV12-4	TGTGCCAGCAGATCAACAGGGCGGAACGGGGAGCTGTTTTTT	CASRSTGRNGELFF
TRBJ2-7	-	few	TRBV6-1	TGTGCCAGCGGTACCAAACGGGGGCTAGACTACGAGCAGTACTTC	CASGTKRGLDYEQYF
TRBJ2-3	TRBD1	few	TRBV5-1	TGCGCCAGCAGCTTGGTGATCAGGACAGGGGGCGCCGATACGCAGTATTTT	CASSLVIRTGGADTQYF
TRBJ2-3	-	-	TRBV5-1	TGCGCCAGCCTCCTGGGGGGCGGCACAGATACGCAGTATTTT	CASLLGGGTDTQYF
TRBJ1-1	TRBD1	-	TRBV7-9	TGTGCCAGCAGCGCCGGGTCGAGGGGGCGGGGTGAAGCTTTCTTT	CASSAGSRGRGEAFF
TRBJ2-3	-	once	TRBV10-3	TGTGCCACCGAACCCCTGAGCGGAGATACGCAGTATTTT	CATEPLSGDTQYF
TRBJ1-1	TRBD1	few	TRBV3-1	TGTGCCAGCAGCGCCCGGGACAGGGCCCTTGAAGCTTTCTTT	CASSARDRALEAFF
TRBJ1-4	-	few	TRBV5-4	TGTGCCAGCAGCTTGGAGGCCGGGGATGAAAAACTGTTTTTT	CASSLEAGDEKLFF
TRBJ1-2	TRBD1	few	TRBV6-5	TGTGCCAGCAGTTACTGGTCTGGGGGGACAGCGAACTATGGCTACACCTTC	CASSYWSGGTANYGYTF
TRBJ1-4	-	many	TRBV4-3	TGCGCCAGCAGCCAAGACTCCGGGACCGAACCGAAAAAACTGTTTTTT	CASSQDSGTEPKKLFF
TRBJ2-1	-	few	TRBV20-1	TGCAGTGCTAGAGATTCGGGGGCAAGGGTAAATGAGCAGTTCTTC	CSARDSGARVNEQFF
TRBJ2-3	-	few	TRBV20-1	TGCAGTGCTCCCGACTCCCCTGGGTATACGCAGTATTTT	CSAPDSPGYTQYF
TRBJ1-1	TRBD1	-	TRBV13	TGTGCCAGCAGCTTTAAGGGGGCCCTTGGGAACACTGAAGCTTTCTTT	CASSFKGALGNTEAFF
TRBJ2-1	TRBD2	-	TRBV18	TGTGCCAGCTCACCACGGTCGCGGGGGAGTTCTGGTGAGCAGTTCTTC	CASSPRSRGSSGEQFF
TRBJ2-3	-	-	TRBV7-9	TGTGCCAGCAGCTCGAGGTTGAAGACAGGCACAGATACGCAGTATTTT	CASSSRLKTGTDTQYF
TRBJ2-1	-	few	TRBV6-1	TGTGCCAGCGGAGGGGGGCCGAGCTCCTACAATGAGCAGTTCTTC	CASGGGPSSYNEQFF
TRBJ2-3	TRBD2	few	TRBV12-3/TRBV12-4	TGTGCCAGCAGTTTAACAGCGGGGGACACAGATACGCAGTATTTT	CASSLTAGDTDTQYF
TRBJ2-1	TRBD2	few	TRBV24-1	TGTGCCACCAGTGACCCTACTAGCGGGGGGGTTCATGAGCAGTTCTTC	CATSDPTSGGVHEQFF